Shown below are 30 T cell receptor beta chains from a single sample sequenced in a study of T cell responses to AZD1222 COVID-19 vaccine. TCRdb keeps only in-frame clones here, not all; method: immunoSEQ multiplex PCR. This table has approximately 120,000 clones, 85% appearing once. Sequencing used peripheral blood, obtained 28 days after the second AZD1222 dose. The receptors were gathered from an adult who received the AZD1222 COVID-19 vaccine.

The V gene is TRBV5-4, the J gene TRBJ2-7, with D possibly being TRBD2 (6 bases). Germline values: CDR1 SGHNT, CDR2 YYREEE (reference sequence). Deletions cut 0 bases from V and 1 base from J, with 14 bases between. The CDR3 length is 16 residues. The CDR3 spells CASSLGLAGSSYEQYF. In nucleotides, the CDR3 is TGTGCCAGCAGCTTGGGTTTGGCGGGGTCATCCTACGAGCAGTACTTC.

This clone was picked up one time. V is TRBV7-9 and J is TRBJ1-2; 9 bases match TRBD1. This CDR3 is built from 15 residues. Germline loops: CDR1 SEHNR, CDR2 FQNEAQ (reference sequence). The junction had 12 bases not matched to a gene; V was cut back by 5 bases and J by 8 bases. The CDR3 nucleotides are TGTGCCAGCAGCCGATTCGGACAGGGGTCGAGAGGCTACACCTTC. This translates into CASSRFGQGSRGYTF. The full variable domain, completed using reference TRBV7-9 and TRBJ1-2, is DTGVSQNPRHKITKRGQNVTFRCDPISEHNRLYWYRQTLGQGPEFLTYFQNEAQLEKSRLLSDRFSAERPKGSFSTLEIQRTEQGDSAMYLCASSRFGQGSRGYTFGSGTRLTVV.

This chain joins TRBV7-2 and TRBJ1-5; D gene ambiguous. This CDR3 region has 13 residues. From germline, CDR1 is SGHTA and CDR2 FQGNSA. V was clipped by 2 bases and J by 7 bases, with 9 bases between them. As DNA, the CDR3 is TGTGCCAGCAGCTTAAGTATTGACCAGCCCCAGCATTTT. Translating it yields CASSLSIDQPQHF.

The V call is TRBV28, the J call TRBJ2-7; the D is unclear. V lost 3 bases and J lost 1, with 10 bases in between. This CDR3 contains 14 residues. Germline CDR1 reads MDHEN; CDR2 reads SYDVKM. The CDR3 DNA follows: TGTGCCAGCAGTTTGACTGCATTGTCCTACGAGCAGTACTTC. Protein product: CASSLTALSYEQYF.

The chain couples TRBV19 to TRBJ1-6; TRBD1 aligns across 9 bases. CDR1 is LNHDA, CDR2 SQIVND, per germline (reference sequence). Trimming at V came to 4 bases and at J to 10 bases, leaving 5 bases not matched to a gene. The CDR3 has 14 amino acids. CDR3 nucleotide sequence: TGTGCCAGTAGTACCGGGACAGGGAACTCACCCCTCCACTTT. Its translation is CASSTGTGNSPLHF.

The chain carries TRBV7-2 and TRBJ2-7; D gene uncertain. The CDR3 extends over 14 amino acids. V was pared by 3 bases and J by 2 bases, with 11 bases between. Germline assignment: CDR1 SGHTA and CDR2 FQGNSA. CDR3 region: CASSLGQSTYEQYF. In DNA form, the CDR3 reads TGTGCCAGCAGCTTGGGTCAGTCTACCTACGAGCAGTACTTC.

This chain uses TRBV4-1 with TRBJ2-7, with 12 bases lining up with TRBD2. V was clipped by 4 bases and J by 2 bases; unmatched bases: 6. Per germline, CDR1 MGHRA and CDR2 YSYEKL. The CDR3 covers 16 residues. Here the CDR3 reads CASSRASGGAPYEQYF. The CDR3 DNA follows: TGCGCCAGCAGCCGAGCTAGCGGGGGGGCCCCCTACGAGCAGTACTTC.

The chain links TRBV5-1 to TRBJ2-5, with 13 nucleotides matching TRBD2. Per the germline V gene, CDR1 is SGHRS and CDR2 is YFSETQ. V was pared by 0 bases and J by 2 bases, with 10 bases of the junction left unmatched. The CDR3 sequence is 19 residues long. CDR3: CASSLAPRLAGGFQETQYF. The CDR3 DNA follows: TGCGCCAGCAGCTTGGCGCCAAGACTAGCGGGGGGTTTTCAAGAGACCCAGTACTTC.

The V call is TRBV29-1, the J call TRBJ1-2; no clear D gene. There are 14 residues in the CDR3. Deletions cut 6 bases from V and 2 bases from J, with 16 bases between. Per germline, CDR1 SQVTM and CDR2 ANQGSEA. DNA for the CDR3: TGCAGCGTCGATTCAGGTTTCCAAAACTATGGCTACACCTTC. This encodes CSVDSGFQNYGYTF.

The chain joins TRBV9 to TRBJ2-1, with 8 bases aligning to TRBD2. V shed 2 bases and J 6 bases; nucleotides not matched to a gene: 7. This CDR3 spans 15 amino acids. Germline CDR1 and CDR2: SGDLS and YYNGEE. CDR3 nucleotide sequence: TGTGCCAGCAGCGTCCCCGGGACTAGTTTCAATGAGCAGTTCTTC. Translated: CASSVPGTSFNEQFF.

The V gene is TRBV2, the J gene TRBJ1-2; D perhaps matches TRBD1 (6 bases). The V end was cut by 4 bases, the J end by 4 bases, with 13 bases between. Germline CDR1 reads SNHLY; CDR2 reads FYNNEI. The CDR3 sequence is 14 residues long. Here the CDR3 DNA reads TGTGCCAGCAGTGTTGGGGGGCGGAGCTATGGCTACACCTTC. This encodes CASSVGGRSYGYTF.

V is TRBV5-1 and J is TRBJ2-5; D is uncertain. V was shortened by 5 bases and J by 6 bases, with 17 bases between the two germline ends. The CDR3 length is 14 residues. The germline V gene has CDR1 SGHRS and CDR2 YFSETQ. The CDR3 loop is CASRPGPQQQTQYF. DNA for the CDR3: TGCGCCAGCAGGCCCGGGCCCCAACAACAGACCCAGTACTTC.

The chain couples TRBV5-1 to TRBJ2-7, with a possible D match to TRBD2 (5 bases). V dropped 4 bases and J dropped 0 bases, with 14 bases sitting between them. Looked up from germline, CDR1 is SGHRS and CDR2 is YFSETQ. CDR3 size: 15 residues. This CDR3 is CASSSASRSSYEQYF. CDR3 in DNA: TGCGCCAGCAGCAGCGCTAGCCGAAGCTCCTACGAGCAGTACTTC.

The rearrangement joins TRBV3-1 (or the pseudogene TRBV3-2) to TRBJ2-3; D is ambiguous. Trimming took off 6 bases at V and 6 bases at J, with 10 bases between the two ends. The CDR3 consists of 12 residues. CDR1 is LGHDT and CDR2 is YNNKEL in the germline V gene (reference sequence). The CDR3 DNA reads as TGTGCCAGCAGTCACTTGGGGGATACGCAGTATTTT. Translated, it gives CASSHLGDTQYF.

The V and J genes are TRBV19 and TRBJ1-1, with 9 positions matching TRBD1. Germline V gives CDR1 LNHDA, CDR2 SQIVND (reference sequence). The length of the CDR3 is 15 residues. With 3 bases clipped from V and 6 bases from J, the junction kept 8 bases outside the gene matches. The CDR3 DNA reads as TGTGCCAGTAGTATCACAGGGGGCTTGATCTCTGAAGCTTTCTTT. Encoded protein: CASSITGGLISEAFF.

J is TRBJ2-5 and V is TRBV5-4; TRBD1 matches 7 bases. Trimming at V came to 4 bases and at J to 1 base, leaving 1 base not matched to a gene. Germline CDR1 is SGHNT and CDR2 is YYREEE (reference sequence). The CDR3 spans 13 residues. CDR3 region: CASSRDSQETQYF. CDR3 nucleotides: TGTGCCAGCAGCCGGGACAGCCAAGAGACCCAGTACTTC.

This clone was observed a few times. CDR3 region: CASSGTDPGVSGYTF. CDR3 nucleotide sequence: TGTGCCAGCAGTGGAACAGATCCAGGGGTTTCGGGCTACACCTTC. The V and J genes are TRBV2 and TRBJ1-2; maybe TRBD1 (6 bases). In germline, CDR1 is SNHLY, CDR2 FYNNEI. CDR3 length equals 15 residues. V was trimmed by 4 bases and J by 8 bases, leaving 20 bases between them.

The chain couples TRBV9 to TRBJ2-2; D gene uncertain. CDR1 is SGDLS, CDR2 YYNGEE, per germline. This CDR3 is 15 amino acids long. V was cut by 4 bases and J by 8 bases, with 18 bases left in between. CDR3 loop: CASSPSPDPVGELFF. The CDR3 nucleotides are TGTGCCAGCAGCCCGAGCCCGGACCCTGTGGGGGAGCTGTTTTTT.

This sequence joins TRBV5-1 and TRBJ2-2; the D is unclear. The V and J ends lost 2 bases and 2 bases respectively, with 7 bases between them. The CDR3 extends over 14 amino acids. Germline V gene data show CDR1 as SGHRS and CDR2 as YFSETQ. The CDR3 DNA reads TGCGCCAGCAGCTTTTTATCCAACACCGGGGAGCTGTTTTTT. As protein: CASSFLSNTGELFF.

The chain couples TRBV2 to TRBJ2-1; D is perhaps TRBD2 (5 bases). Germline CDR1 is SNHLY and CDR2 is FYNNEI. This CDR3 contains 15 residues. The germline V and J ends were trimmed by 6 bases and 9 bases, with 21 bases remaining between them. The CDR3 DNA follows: TGTGCCAGCAGCCCCCCCGACCTAGCCCCAGGTGAGCAGTTCTTC. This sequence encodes CASSPPDLAPGEQFF.

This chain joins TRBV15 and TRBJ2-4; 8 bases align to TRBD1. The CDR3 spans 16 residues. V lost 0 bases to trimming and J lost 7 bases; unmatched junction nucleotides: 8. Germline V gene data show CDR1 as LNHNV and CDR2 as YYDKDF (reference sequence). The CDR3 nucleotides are TGTGCCACCAGCAGAGAAGACAGGGGCCACTTGAACATTCAGTACTTC. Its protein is CATSREDRGHLNIQYF.

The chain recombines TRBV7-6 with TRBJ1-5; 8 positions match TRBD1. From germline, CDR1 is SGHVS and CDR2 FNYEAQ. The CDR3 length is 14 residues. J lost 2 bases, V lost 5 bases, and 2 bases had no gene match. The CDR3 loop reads CASSPTGGNQPQHF. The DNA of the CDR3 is TGTGCCAGCAGCCCGACAGGGGGCAATCAGCCCCAGCATTTT.

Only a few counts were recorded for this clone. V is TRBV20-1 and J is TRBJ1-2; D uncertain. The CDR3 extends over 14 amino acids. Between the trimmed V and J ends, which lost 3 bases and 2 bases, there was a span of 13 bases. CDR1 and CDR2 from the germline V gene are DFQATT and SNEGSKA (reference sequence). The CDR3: CSASVGIPNYGYTF. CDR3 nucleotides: TGCAGTGCTAGTGTCGGGATCCCAAACTATGGCTACACCTTC.

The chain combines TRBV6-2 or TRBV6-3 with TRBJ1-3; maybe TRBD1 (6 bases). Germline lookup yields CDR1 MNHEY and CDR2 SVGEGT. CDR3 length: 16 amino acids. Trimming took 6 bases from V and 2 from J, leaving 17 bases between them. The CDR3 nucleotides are TGTGCCAGCAGCCCAAATGTCGGGACAACTGGAAACACCATATATTTT. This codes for CASSPNVGTTGNTIYF.

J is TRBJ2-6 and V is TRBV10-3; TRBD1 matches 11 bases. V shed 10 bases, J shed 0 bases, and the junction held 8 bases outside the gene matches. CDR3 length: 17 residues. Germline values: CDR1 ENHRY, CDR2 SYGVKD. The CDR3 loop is CASRFGTGGSGANVLTF. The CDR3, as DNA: TGTGCCAGCCGTTTCGGGACAGGGGGCTCTGGGGCCAACGTCCTGACTTTC.

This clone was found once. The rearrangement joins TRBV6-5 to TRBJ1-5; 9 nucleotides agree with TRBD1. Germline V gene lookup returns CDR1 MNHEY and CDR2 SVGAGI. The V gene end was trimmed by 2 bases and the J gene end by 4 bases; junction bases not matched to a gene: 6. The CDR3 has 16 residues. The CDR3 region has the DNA TGTGCCAGCAGTTACCCATGGGGACAGGGAAATCAGCCCCAGCATTTT. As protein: CASSYPWGQGNQPQHF.

CDR3 in DNA: TGTGCCAGCAGCTTACCGACAGGAGAAGAGACCCAGTACTTC. Residues: CASSLPTGEETQYF. J is TRBJ2-5 and V is TRBV7-7; D possibly corresponds to TRBD1 (6 bases). This CDR3 has 14 amino acids. Germline CDR1 and CDR2: SSHAT and FNYEAQ (reference sequence). V shed 2 bases and J shed 3 bases, with 10 bases lying between them.

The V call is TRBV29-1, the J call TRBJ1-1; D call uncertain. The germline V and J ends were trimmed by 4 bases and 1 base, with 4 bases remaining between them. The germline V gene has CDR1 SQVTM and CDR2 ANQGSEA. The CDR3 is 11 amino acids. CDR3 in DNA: TGCAGCGTTGGGAAGAACACTGAAGCTTTCTTT. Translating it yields CSVGKNTEAFF.

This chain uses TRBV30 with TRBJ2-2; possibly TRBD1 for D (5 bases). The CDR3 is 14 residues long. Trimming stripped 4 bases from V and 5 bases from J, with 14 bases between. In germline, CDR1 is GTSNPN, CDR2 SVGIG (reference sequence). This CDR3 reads CAWILRGGTGELFF. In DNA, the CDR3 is TGTGCCTGGATACTAAGGGGTGGAACCGGGGAGCTGTTTTTT.

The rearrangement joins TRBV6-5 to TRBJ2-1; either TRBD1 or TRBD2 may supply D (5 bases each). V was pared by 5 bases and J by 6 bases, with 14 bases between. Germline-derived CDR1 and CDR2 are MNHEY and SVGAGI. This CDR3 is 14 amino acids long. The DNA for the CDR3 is TGTGCCAGCAGTACACTTGGGGCGGGCAATGAGCAGTTCTTC. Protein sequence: CASSTLGAGNEQFF.